The 18 T cell receptor beta chains below come from one sample, sequenced in a study of shared clonotypes between healthy human individuals. The protocol was immunoSEQ multiplex PCR, while the TCRdb copy is restricted to in-frame clones and leaves out a portion. Of about 550,000 clones in the sample, nearly 97% were seen once. It was CD45RO-negative cells, positively selected for CCR7, that made up naive CD8 cells, with terminally differentiated effector memory CD45RA+ cells excluded. The sequenced material came from naive CD8+ T cells sorted from blood. Receptors were obtained from a woman aged 25 to 39 in good health.

In this sample, this clone turned up once. The chain employs TRBV28 and TRBJ2-1; a weak D match, TRBD1 (6 bases). Germline assignment: CDR1 MDHEN and CDR2 SYDVKM. CDR3 size: 12 residues. Trimming left V 7 bases short and J 4 bases short, with 8 bases between. The CDR3 nucleotides are TGTGCCAGCAACCAGGGGTACAATGAGCAGTTCTTC. Its translation is CASNQGYNEQFF.

This clone was counted once. The gene calls are TRBV16 and TRBJ1-1; no clear D gene. There are 14 residues in the CDR3. CDR1 is KGHSY and CDR2 is FQNENV in the germline V gene. V was clipped by 4 bases and J by 5 bases, with 14 bases between them. The CDR3 region is CASSPAATGTEAFF. The CDR3 DNA reads as TGTGCCAGCAGCCCCGCGGCAACGGGAACTGAAGCTTTCTTT. Looking up the rest from reference TRBV16 and TRBJ1-1 gives the full variable domain: GEEVAQTPKHLVRGEGQKAKLYCAPIKGHSYVFWYQQVLKNEFKFLISFQNENVFDETGMPKERFSAKCLPNSPCSLEIQATKLEDSAVYFCASSPAATGTEAFFGQGTRLTVV.

The V gene is TRBV9, the J gene TRBJ1-3, with D unresolved. Trimming took 4 bases from V and 4 from J, leaving 12 bases between them. CDR1 is SGDLS and CDR2 is YYNGEE in the germline V gene. The CDR3 extends over 14 amino acids. DNA for the CDR3: TGTGCCAGCAGCTCGCGGACTCACGGAAACACCATATATTTT. Amino acid sequence: CASSSRTHGNTIYF.

J is TRBJ1-5 and V is TRBV27, with D hard to call. The CDR3 contains 15 residues. Trimming shortened V by 5 bases and J by 0 bases, and 11 bases separated the two germline ends. The V gene's germline CDR1 is MNHEY and CDR2 SMNVEV (reference sequence). The CDR3 spells CASSAIAYSNQPQHF. CDR3 bases: TGTGCCAGCAGTGCGATAGCCTATAGCAATCAGCCCCAGCATTTT.

The V gene is TRBV28, the J gene TRBJ2-2; TRBD2 matches 8 bases. This CDR3 is 16 amino acids long. Germline lookup yields CDR1 MDHEN and CDR2 SYDVKM. V lost 4 bases and J lost 4; bases outside the gene matches: 8. DNA of the CDR3: TGTGCCAGCAGTTCCGGACTAGCCCTTGGCACCGGGGAGCTGTTTTTT. Translation: CASSSGLALGTGELFF.

The J gene is TRBJ1-1, the V gene TRBV27; D remains unclear. The V gene's germline CDR1 is MNHEY and CDR2 SMNVEV (reference sequence). The CDR3 has 11 amino acids. V lost 7 bases to trimming and J lost 6 bases, with 9 bases between them. The CDR3 spells CASMYASEAFF. CDR3 sequence (DNA): TGTGCCAGCATGTACGCTTCTGAAGCTTTCTTT.

CDR3 amino acids: CASSFSRDFEGGNEQFF. The CDR3 nucleotides are TGTGCCAGCAGCTTCTCCCGAGACTTCGAGGGGGGCAATGAGCAGTTCTTC. This sequence joins TRBV7-8 and TRBJ2-1; either TRBD1 or TRBD2 may fit D (6 bases each). The germline gives CDR1 SGHVS, CDR2 FQNEAQ. This CDR3 spans 17 amino acids. The germline V and J ends were trimmed by 3 bases and 6 bases, with 21 bases remaining between them.

This chain links TRBV28 with TRBJ2-3; maybe TRBD2 (6 bases). Germline CDR1 is MDHEN and CDR2 is SYDVKM. Trimming took off 6 bases at V and 2 bases at J, with 15 bases between the two ends. The CDR3 sequence is 15 residues long. CDR3 amino acids: CASRSLAVPTDTQYF. CDR3 bases: TGTGCCAGCAGGTCCTTAGCGGTCCCCACAGATACGCAGTATTTT.

As DNA, the CDR3 is TGTGCCAGCAGCGACGCAGGGGGGGGGACAGATACGCAGTATTTT. As protein: CASSDAGGGTDTQYF. The genes are TRBV27 and TRBJ2-3, with D possibly called TRBD1 or TRBD2 (7 bases each). Deletions cut 6 bases from V and 3 bases from J, with 16 bases between. Germline CDR1 is MNHEY and CDR2 is SMNVEV (reference sequence). The CDR3 runs to 15 residues.

The chain couples TRBV5-6 to TRBJ2-1; a weak D match, TRBD2 (5 bases). Trimming removed 5 bases at V and 4 bases at J, with 13 bases between. The CDR3 length is 14 residues. The germline V gene has CDR1 SGHDT and CDR2 YYEEEE. This CDR3 is CASRTSEVYNEQFF. The CDR3 bases are TGTGCCAGCAGAACGTCGGAGGTGTACAATGAGCAGTTCTTC.

This clone was observed once. The V gene is TRBV27, the J gene TRBJ2-1; D is unclear. The germline gives CDR1 MNHEY, CDR2 SMNVEV (reference sequence). V lost 5 bases and J 0 bases, leaving 14 bases between the germline ends. The CDR3 contains 16 residues. Here the CDR3 reads CASSPYLLGSYNEQFF. CDR3 nucleotide sequence: TGTGCCAGCAGTCCTTATCTGCTAGGCTCCTACAATGAGCAGTTCTTC.

The CDR3 DNA reads TGTGCCAGCATAGCCGGGGAAAACTATGGCTACACCTTC. Translated: CASIAGENYGYTF. This sequence joins TRBV28 and TRBJ1-2; D unresolved. Trimming left V 7 bases short and J 2 bases short, with 11 bases between. Looked up from germline, CDR1 is MDHEN and CDR2 is SYDVKM. This CDR3 is built from 13 residues.

The genes are TRBV19 and TRBJ1-2; 8 bases align to TRBD1. The germline V gene encodes CDR1 LNHDA and CDR2 SQIVND (reference sequence). The CDR3 consists of 15 residues. V lost 8 bases to trimming and J lost 7 bases; unmatched junction nucleotides: 15. The CDR3 DNA is TGTGCCAGTTCAACCGGGACAGGTCTAACGGGTGGCTACACCTTC. It encodes CASSTGTGLTGGYTF.

This chain joins TRBV10-3 and TRBJ2-5; TRBD1 aligns across 10 bases. The CDR3 runs to 22 residues. Germline CDR1 reads ENHRY; CDR2 reads SYGVKD. Trimming removed 3 bases from V and 2 bases from J; junction bases left unmatched: 24. Written as DNA, the CDR3 is TGTGCCATCAGTGACCCAACTTGGGGGACAGGGGAAGGTGTAAGGTTGCAAGAGACCCAGTACTTC. It yields the protein CAISDPTWGTGEGVRLQETQYF.

The chain combines TRBV19 with TRBJ2-7; D is perhaps TRBD1 (6 bases). The CDR3 length is 15 residues. Trimming pared 5 bases from V and 1 base from J, leaving 15 bases between. Per the germline V gene, CDR1 is LNHDA and CDR2 is SQIVND (reference sequence). The CDR3 DNA reads TGTGCCAGTAGTGAGGGGGAGTGGGGATCCTACGAGCAGTACTTC. Translated, it gives CASSEGEWGSYEQYF.

The chain is built from TRBV28 and TRBJ2-7; unclear D gene. The CDR3 loop spans 14 amino acids. Germline V lookup: CDR1 MDHEN, CDR2 SYDVKM. Trimming removed 6 bases from V and 0 bases from J, with 12 bases in between. Written as DNA, the CDR3 is TGTGCCAGCAGATTTACGCTATCCTCCTACGAGCAGTACTTC. Protein: CASRFTLSSYEQYF.

The chain employs TRBV7-9 and TRBJ2-2, with 7 bases identical to TRBD2. The CDR3 runs to 16 residues. CDR1 is SEHNR and CDR2 is FQNEAQ in the germline V gene (reference sequence). Germline trimming cut 6 bases from V and 1 base from J; bases unmatched to any gene: 8. CDR3 DNA sequence: TGTGCCAGCAGGTGGGGAGGGGACGAGAACACCGGGGAGCTGTTTTTT. This encodes CASRWGGDENTGELFF.

This CDR3 is CSVEDVAAVRFNEQFF. As DNA, the CDR3 is TGCAGCGTTGAAGATGTAGCAGCGGTGAGGTTTAATGAGCAGTTCTTC. J is TRBJ2-1 and V is TRBV29-1; TRBD2 might be the D (5 bases). Germline V gene lookup returns CDR1 SQVTM and CDR2 ANQGSEA. The V end lost 0 bases, the J end lost 7 bases, and 19 bases lay between the germline ends. The CDR3 runs 16 residues.